The sequence of this TCR beta chain was determined in a study of response to subunit inactivated influenza vaccine. Trimming stripped 4 bases from V and 4 bases from J, with 13 bases between. Germline V gene lookup returns CDR1 SGHKS and CDR2 YYEKEE (reference sequence). The CDR3 covers 14 residues. MiXCR, applied by TCRdb to the RT-PCR reads, yields one record per CDR3 protein. The sample lists more than 450,000 distinct CDR3 sequences, 7.6% occurring once. Sequenced material: PBMCs from blood, taken around 25 months after vaccination. V gene TRBV5-5 combines with J gene TRBJ2-3, with a tentative D call TRBD1 (5 bases). The receptor's source is a man between 50 and 70 years old who received an inactivated influenza vaccine. The CDR3 reads CASSQEWGADTQYF. In nucleotides, the CDR3 is TGTGCCAGCAGCCAGGAATGGGGCGCAGATACGCAGTATTTT.